This T cell receptor (beta chain) was profiled in a study of CD8+CD57+ T cells in acquired aplastic anemia. The germline V and J ends were trimmed by 5 bases and 7 bases, with 14 bases remaining between them. The CDR3 extends over 14 amino acids. Germline V gene lookup returns CDR1 MNHEY and CDR2 SMNVEV (reference sequence). Many counts were recorded for this clonotype. The antigen is undetermined. TCR beta VDJ and CDR3 profiling used genomic DNA as template. TCRdb called the reads again in MiXCR, with one record for every CDR3 protein. The sample has approximately 380,000 distinct CDR3 sequences; around 72% are singletons. General observations from the study: Common to patients and controls were 25 to 30 CD8+ CDR3 sequences.

The sequence derives from a human donor in good health, serving as a control. Material for sequencing was sorted CD4+, CD8+, or CD8+CD57+ T cells (not recorded which) from PBMCs. The V call is TRBV27, the J call TRBJ2-2; no definite D call. The CDR3: CASSILWSDGELFF. CDR3 nucleotides: TGTGCCAGCAGTATCCTATGGAGTGACGGGGAGCTGTTTTTT.